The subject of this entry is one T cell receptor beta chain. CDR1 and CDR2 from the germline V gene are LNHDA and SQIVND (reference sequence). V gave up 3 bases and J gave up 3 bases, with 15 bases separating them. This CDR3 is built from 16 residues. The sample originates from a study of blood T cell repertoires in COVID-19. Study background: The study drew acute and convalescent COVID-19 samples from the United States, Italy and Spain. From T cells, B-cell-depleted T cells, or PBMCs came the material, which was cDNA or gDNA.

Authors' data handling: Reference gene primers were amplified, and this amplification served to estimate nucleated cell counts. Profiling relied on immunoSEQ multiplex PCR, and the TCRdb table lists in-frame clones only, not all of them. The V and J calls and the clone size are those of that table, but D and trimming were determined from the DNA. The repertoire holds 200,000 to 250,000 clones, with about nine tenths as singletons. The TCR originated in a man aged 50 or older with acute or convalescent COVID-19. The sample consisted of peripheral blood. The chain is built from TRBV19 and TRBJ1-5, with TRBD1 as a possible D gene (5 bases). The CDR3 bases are TGTGCCAGTAGTATCTACCTGGGGGGGGACAATCAGCCCCAGCATTTT. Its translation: CASSIYLGGDNQPQHF.